The 26 T cell receptor beta chains listed next were all sequenced from one sample in a study of T cell responses to AZD1222 COVID-19 vaccine. Generated by immunoSEQ multiplex PCR, the TCRdb table keeps only in-frame clones and is missing some. Recorded for this sample: about 140,000 clones. The material sequenced was peripheral blood. The receptors derive from an adult in good health.

This rearrangement joins TRBV29-1 to TRBJ1-1, with 7 bases lining up with TRBD1. The junction had 4 bases not matched to a gene; V was cut back by 5 bases and J by 7 bases. This CDR3 contains 11 residues. Germline CDR1 and CDR2: SQVTM and ANQGSEA. CDR3 nucleotides: TGCAGCGTTCAGGGGGGGGATGAAGCTTTCTTT. It codes for CSVQGGDEAFF.

The CDR3 sequence is CASSGSAQGASNSPLHF. CDR3 DNA: TGTGCCAGCAGCGGGTCGGCACAGGGGGCGAGTAATTCACCCCTCCACTTT. V usage is TRBV9 and J usage is TRBJ1-6; TRBD1 matches at 9 bases. This CDR3 region has 17 residues. Trimming at V came to 3 bases and at J to 6 bases, leaving 10 bases not matched to a gene. CDR1 is SGDLS, CDR2 YYNGEE, per germline.

The chain uses TRBV2 and TRBJ2-5; 7 bases agree with TRBD1. J gave up 1 base and V 7 bases, and 6 bases lay outside the gene matches. Germline V lookup: CDR1 SNHLY, CDR2 FYNNEI. This CDR3 is built from 14 residues. The CDR3 loop is CASNLQGTQETQYF. DNA for the CDR3: TGTGCCAGCAACCTACAGGGGACCCAAGAGACCCAGTACTTC.

The V and J genes are TRBV9 and TRBJ2-6, with TRBD1 matching over 7 bases. The CDR3 covers 18 residues. The J segment lost 0 bases and the V segment lost 0 bases, leaving 6 bases of the junction unmatched. Germline assignment: CDR1 SGDLS and CDR2 YYNGEE. CDR3 loop: CASSVDPGQNSGANVLTF. CDR3 nucleotide sequence: TGTGCCAGCAGCGTAGATCCGGGACAGAACTCTGGGGCCAACGTCCTGACTTTC. Together with reference TRBV9 and TRBJ2-6, the CDR3 gives the full variable domain: DSGVTQTPKHLITATGQRVTLRCSPRSGDLSVYWYQQSLDQGLQFLIQYYNGEERAKGNILERFSAQQFPDLHSELNLSSLELGDSALYFCASSVDPGQNSGANVLTFGAGSRLTVL.

This sequence joins TRBV7-9 and TRBJ1-2, with D possibly TRBD1 on 5 matching bases. The germline V and J ends were trimmed by 1 base and 7 bases, with 10 bases remaining between them. Germline CDR1 SEHNR, CDR2 FQNEAQ (reference sequence). The CDR3 spans 13 residues. Here the CDR3 DNA reads TGTGCCAGCAGCTTAGTTCTAGGGGTTGGCTACACCTTC. Its translation is CASSLVLGVGYTF. The whole variable domain, filled in from reference TRBV7-9 and TRBJ1-2, reads DTGVSQNPRHKITKRGQNVTFRCDPISEHNRLYWYRQTLGQGPEFLTYFQNEAQLEKSRLLSDRFSAERPKGSFSTLEIQRTEQGDSAMYLCASSLVLGVGYTFGSGTRLTVV.

The V gene is TRBV27, the J gene TRBJ1-1, with D maybe TRBD1 (6 bases). V was clipped by 4 bases and J by 3 bases, with 24 bases between them. This CDR3 has 18 amino acids. The germline V gene encodes CDR1 MNHEY and CDR2 SMNVEV (reference sequence). The CDR3: CASSSPRWGGAKDTEAFF. CDR3 bases: TGTGCCAGCAGTTCACCCAGATGGGGGGGCGCGAAGGACACTGAAGCTTTCTTT.

The chain carries TRBV3-1 (or the pseudogene TRBV3-2) and TRBJ1-1; D not resolved. The V and J ends lost 1 base and 7 bases respectively, with 10 bases between them. The CDR3 loop spans 13 amino acids. The germline V gene encodes CDR1 LGHDT and CDR2 YNNKEL (reference sequence). The CDR3 nucleotides read TGTGCCAGCAGCCAAGCTTTCACGAATGAAGCTTTCTTT. This gives the protein CASSQAFTNEAFF.

The genes are TRBV12-3 or TRBV12-4 and TRBJ1-2; no clear D gene. Trimming cost V 5 bases and J 4 bases, with 8 bases left between them. The CDR3 loop spans 12 amino acids. CDR3 region: CASSGRFYGYTF. The CDR3 DNA reads TGTGCCAGCAGTGGACGGTTCTATGGCTACACCTTC.

CDR3: CASSEADRRTDSNQPQHF. The CDR3 coding sequence is TGTGCCAGCAGTGAAGCTGATCGGAGGACAGATAGCAATCAGCCCCAGCATTTT. The J gene is TRBJ1-5, the V gene TRBV6-1; D is perhaps TRBD1 (6 bases). V shed 0 bases and J shed 0 bases, with 15 bases lying between them. Germline CDR1 MNHNS, CDR2 SASEGT. The CDR3 has 18 amino acids.

This rearrangement joins TRBV5-1 to TRBJ1-1; D is unresolved. CDR1 is SGHRS, CDR2 YFSETQ, per germline. The V end lost 4 bases, the J end lost 0 bases, and 16 bases lay between the germline ends. The CDR3 has 16 amino acids. The CDR3 reads CASSPRPTDLNTEAFF. CDR3 DNA: TGCGCCAGCAGCCCCCGGCCGACGGACTTGAACACTGAAGCTTTCTTT. Drawing the rest from reference TRBV5-1 and TRBJ1-1, the complete variable domain is KAGVTQTPRYLIKTRGQQVTLSCSPISGHRSVSWYQQTPGQGLQFLFEYFSETQRNKGNFPGRFSGRQFSNSRSEMNVSTLELGDSALYLCASSPRPTDLNTEAFFGQGTRLTVV.

The chain carries TRBV27 and TRBJ1-2, with TRBD1 as a possible D gene (6 bases). The CDR3 runs 15 residues. Per germline, CDR1 MNHEY and CDR2 SMNVEV (reference sequence). V lost 3 bases and J 0 bases, leaving 11 bases between the germline ends. In DNA, the CDR3 is TGTGCCAGCAGTTTGACCCAGGGGACTAACTATGGCTACACCTTC. This codes for CASSLTQGTNYGYTF.

This chain connects TRBV27 to TRBJ1-2; 8 bases map to TRBD1. Germline V lookup: CDR1 MNHEY, CDR2 SMNVEV (reference sequence). The CDR3 is 14 amino acids. Trimming at V came to 3 bases and at J to 5 bases, leaving 5 bases not matched to a gene. CDR3 coding DNA: TGTGCCAGCAGTTTGGATCGGACAGGGTATGGCTACACCTTC. It yields the protein CASSLDRTGYGYTF.

The chain uses TRBV28 and TRBJ1-5, with unresolved D. Deletions cut 4 bases from V and 6 bases from J, with 13 bases between. This CDR3 has 14 residues. Germline CDR1 is MDHEN and CDR2 is SYDVKM. The CDR3 DNA reads TGTGCCAGCAGTTCCCTCCCCGCCAGTCAGCCCCAGCATTTT. Translated: CASSSLPASQPQHF. Variable domain in full (rest from reference TRBV28 and TRBJ1-5): DVKVTQSSRYLVKRTGEKVFLECVQDMDHENMFWYRQDPGLGLRLIYFSYDVKMKEKGDIPEGYSVSREKKERFSLILESASTNQTSMYLCASSSLPASQPQHFGDGTRLSIL.

The genes are TRBV27 and TRBJ1-1, with D unresolved. This CDR3 has 13 amino acids. Germline V lookup: CDR1 MNHEY, CDR2 SMNVEV (reference sequence). Deletions cut 2 bases from V and 1 base from J, with 5 bases between. In DNA form, the CDR3 reads TGTGCCAGCAGTTTAAAAGAGAACACTGAAGCTTTCTTT. Translated, it gives CASSLKENTEAFF.

V gene TRBV25-1 combines with J gene TRBJ1-1, with D unclear. Germline V lookup: CDR1 MGHDK, CDR2 SYGVNS. This CDR3 comprises 12 residues. V was pared by 7 bases and J by 6 bases, with 12 bases between. The CDR3 DNA is TGTGCCAGCAAACGGTCGGAGGCTGAAGCTTTCTTT. Translation gives CASKRSEAEAFF.

This chain uses TRBV6-5 with TRBJ1-4, with D possibly being TRBD1 (6 bases). The CDR3 spans 14 residues. V was clipped by 6 bases and J by 8 bases, with 16 bases between them. Germline assignment: CDR1 MNHEY and CDR2 SVGAGI. The CDR3 region is CASRPGGRREKLFF. CDR3 nucleotide sequence: TGTGCCAGCAGGCCCGGGGGGCGGAGGGAAAAACTGTTTTTT.

The chain uses TRBV13 and TRBJ1-2; 9 nucleotides agree with TRBD1. From germline, CDR1 is PRHDT and CDR2 FYEKMQ (reference sequence). With 3 bases clipped from V and 6 bases from J, the junction kept 8 bases outside the gene matches. The CDR3 is 15 residues long. The CDR3 loop reads CASSFNRGTGHGYTF. In nucleotides, the CDR3 is TGTGCCAGCAGCTTTAACCGCGGGACAGGGCATGGCTACACCTTC.

The chain uses TRBV19 and TRBJ2-2, with D possibly being TRBD2 (5 bases). The germline V gene encodes CDR1 LNHDA and CDR2 SQIVND (reference sequence). Trimming took 6 bases from V and 4 from J, leaving 9 bases between them. The CDR3 sequence is 13 residues long. CDR3 protein: CASRSGGTGELFF. The CDR3 DNA reads TGTGCCAGTAGGAGCGGAGGCACCGGGGAGCTGTTTTTT.

The chain couples TRBV3-1 (or the pseudogene TRBV3-2) to TRBJ2-3; D is unclear. This CDR3 contains 16 residues. V gave up 5 bases and J gave up 0 bases, with 15 bases separating them. Germline-derived CDR1 and CDR2 are LGHDT and YNNKEL (reference sequence). The CDR3 sequence is CASSIRRVSSTDTQYF. The CDR3, as DNA: TGTGCCAGCAGCATTCGACGGGTTTCTAGCACAGATACGCAGTATTTT.

In DNA, the CDR3 is TGTGCCAGCAGTCTACACAGGGATGGCTACACCTTC. Translated: CASSLHRDGYTF. This chain connects TRBV6-2 or TRBV6-3 to TRBJ1-2; TRBD1 is a possible D gene (6 bases). V lost 5 bases and J 6 bases, leaving 10 bases between the germline ends. CDR1 and CDR2 from the germline V gene are MNHEY and SVGEGT. The CDR3 contains 12 residues.

This sequence joins TRBV10-3 and TRBJ2-1, with 9 bases identical to TRBD2. Germline CDR1 ENHRY, CDR2 SYGVKD. CDR3 length: 16 residues. Trimming removed 6 bases from V and 5 bases from J; junction bases left unmatched: 11. Here the CDR3 reads CAISSKPSGVDNEQFF. As DNA, the CDR3 is TGTGCCATCAGCTCTAAACCTAGCGGGGTTGACAATGAGCAGTTCTTC.

The chain couples TRBV6-5 to TRBJ2-5; 11 bases map to TRBD1. J gave up 5 bases and V 5 bases, and 7 bases lay outside the gene matches. Germline CDR1 is MNHEY and CDR2 is SVGAGI. CDR3 length equals 15 residues. The DNA of the CDR3 is TGTGCCAGCAGTCCTGGGACAGGGGGACGGGAGACCCAGTACTTC. Translation: CASSPGTGGRETQYF.

The gene calls are TRBV6-5 and TRBJ1-2; D not certain. In germline, CDR1 is MNHEY, CDR2 SVGAGI. This CDR3 is built from 13 residues. Trimming shortened V by 2 bases and J by 5 bases, and 9 bases separated the two germline ends. Here the CDR3 DNA reads TGTGCCAGCAGTTACGCGGCAGTTTATGGCTACACCTTC. This translates into CASSYAAVYGYTF.

The genes are TRBV18 and TRBJ1-2; a possible D gene is TRBD1 (5 bases). This CDR3 is built from 17 residues. Germline lookup yields CDR1 KGHSH and CDR2 LQKENI. V dropped 3 bases and J dropped 0 bases, with 17 bases sitting between them. CDR3 in DNA: TGTGCCAGCTCACCTGTCGCCGGGACGCACGCTAACTATGGCTACACCTTC. This gives the protein CASSPVAGTHANYGYTF.

V is TRBV6-5 and J is TRBJ1-1; D might be TRBD1 (5 bases). Germline CDR1 and CDR2: MNHEY and SVGAGI. There are 14 residues in the CDR3. V lost 7 bases to trimming and J lost 2 bases, with 14 bases between them. In DNA, the CDR3 is TGTGCCAGCATCCCGGGACGATCCAACACTGAAGCTTTCTTT. As protein: CASIPGRSNTEAFF.

J is TRBJ1-6 and V is TRBV30, with D possibly being TRBD1 (6 bases). Trimming stripped 2 bases from V and 5 bases from J, with 19 bases between. CDR3 length: 17 residues. In germline, CDR1 is GTSNPN, CDR2 SVGIG (reference sequence). CDR3 amino acids: CAWSPNQGYWNNSPLHF. The CDR3 DNA follows: TGTGCCTGGAGTCCAAATCAGGGGTACTGGAATAATTCACCCCTCCACTTT.